Listed below are T cell receptor beta chains from one sample, sequenced in a study of cytomegalovirus exposure and HLA in healthy donors. Only in-frame clones appear in the TCRdb table, and some are missing; sequencing was by immunoSEQ multiplex PCR. Among roughly 220,000 clones, roughly 70% were seen once, and the ten largest hold approximately 1.9%. The sequenced sample was PBMCs. Receptor source: a woman aged 25 to 45 in good health and CMV-seronegative. Both conserved end residues are part of each CDR3. The D gene is left open where the match is weak. The size entry is marked missing in some rows and otherwise reads once, few, many or a size class.

V	D	size	J	CDR3	DNA
TRBV6-5	-	-	TRBJ1-2	CASFGDTSIYGYTF	TGTGCCAGCTTCGGGGACACATCCATCTATGGCTACACCTTC
TRBV7-9	TRBD1	-	TRBJ1-5	CSSSSSTGVQPQHF	TGTTCCAGCAGCTCGAGTACAGGGGTTCAGCCCCAGCATTTT
TRBV11-2	-	-	TRBJ1-1	CASSLLDLGNTEAFF	TGTGCCAGCAGCTTATTAGACCTAGGGAACACTGAAGCTTTCTTT
TRBV9	-	once	TRBJ2-1	CASSVAGGAGLGYNEQFF	TGTGCCAGCAGCGTAGCGGGTGGGGCAGGGCTTGGTTACAATGAGCAGTTCTTC
TRBV6-5	TRBD2	-	TRBJ2-1	CASSYDSGGLGNEQFF	TGTGCCAGCAGTTACGATTCGGGGGGGCTTGGCAATGAGCAGTTCTTC
TRBV27	TRBD1	-	TRBJ2-5	CASKQGARETQYF	TGTGCCAGCAAACAGGGGGCTCGAGAGACCCAGTACTTC
TRBV5-6	TRBD1	once	TRBJ2-3	CASSYRGAQYF	TGTGCCAGCAGCTACAGGGGTGCGCAGTATTTT
TRBV5-1	TRBD1	-	TRBJ2-1	CASSLGTGLNNEQFF	TGCGCCAGCAGCTTGGGGACAGGGCTAAACAATGAGCAGTTCTTC
TRBV5-1	-	-	TRBJ1-1	CASSLWAGTYSDTEAFF	TGCGCCAGCAGCTTGTGGGCAGGGACATACAGCGACACTGAAGCTTTCTTT
TRBV7-2	-	-	TRBJ2-5	CASSLTGGETQYF	TGTGCCAGCAGCTTGACAGGCGGGGAGACCCAGTACTTC
TRBV2	TRBD2	once	TRBJ2-3	CASALAGVTDTQYF	TGTGCCAGCGCACTAGCGGGGGTCACAGATACGCAGTATTTT
TRBV7-2	TRBD1	-	TRBJ1-6	CASSLSVGQGYSPLHF	TGTGCCAGCAGCTTATCCGTGGGACAGGGTTATTCACCCCTCCACTTT
TRBV7-9	-	-	TRBJ2-5	CSSSSRSAGQQEAQYF	TGTTCCAGCAGCTCTCGCTCAGCGGGCCAACAAGAGGCCCAGTACTTC
TRBV29-1	TRBD2	-	TRBJ2-3	CSVGMTPGLAVDTQYF	TGCAGCGTTGGGATGACGCCGGGACTAGCGGTAGATACGCAGTATTTT
TRBV19	-	-	TRBJ2-5	CASSSGLYEAQYF	TGTGCCAGTAGTAGCGGTCTATATGAGGCCCAGTACTTC
TRBV6-1	-	-	TRBJ2-7	CASRHYQGYEQYF	TGTGCCAGCAGGCATTACCAGGGGTACGAGCAGTACTTC
TRBV5-1	TRBD2	-	TRBJ2-7	CASTLAGASTYEQYF	TGCGCCAGCACACTAGCGGGGGCCTCAACCTACGAGCAGTACTTC
TRBV5-1	-	-	TRBJ2-3	CASSLGPEVPDTQYF	TGCGCCAGCAGCTTGGGACCGGAGGTCCCAGATACGCAGTATTTT
TRBV11-2	TRBD2	-	TRBJ2-1	CASSPETSGGQGLYNEQFF	TGTGCCAGCAGCCCCGAGACTAGCGGGGGGCAAGGTCTTTACAATGAGCAGTTCTTC
TRBV7-9	-	once	TRBJ1-1	CSSSLPGGTTEAFF	TGTTCCAGCAGCTTGCCGGGGGGTACTACTGAAGCTTTCTTT
TRBV11-3	-	few	TRBJ2-2	CASSLTRNTGELFF	TGTGCCAGCAGCCTTACACGGAACACCGGGGAGCTGTTTTTT
TRBV30	-	-	TRBJ1-5	CAWSRGSNQPQHF	TGTGCCTGGAGTAGGGGGAGCAATCAGCCCCAGCATTTT
TRBV2	TRBD1	-	TRBJ1-5	CASREQGAFQPQHF	TGTGCCAGCAGGGAACAGGGGGCATTTCAGCCCCAGCATTTT
TRBV27	TRBD1	-	TRBJ1-2	CASIFQMGQAYGYTF	TGTGCCAGCATATTCCAGATGGGACAGGCCTATGGCTACACCTTC
TRBV7-2	TRBD1	-	TRBJ1-1	CASSLIVATGKGTEAFF	TGTGCCAGCAGCTTAATCGTAGCGACAGGGAAGGGAACTGAAGCTTTCTTT
TRBV5-1	-	once	TRBJ2-2	CASKEGLSTGELFF	TGCGCCAGCAAGGAGGGATTGAGCACCGGGGAGCTGTTTTTT
TRBV23-1	-	-	TRBJ2-2	CASISGELFF	TGCGCCAGCATCTCGGGGGAGCTGTTTTTT
TRBV14	-	-	TRBJ2-7	CASSRAGFRFYEQYF	TGTGCCAGCAGCCGGGCGGGGTTCAGGTTCTACGAGCAGTACTTC
TRBV27	-	-	TRBJ2-2	CASSFSLRGPGELFF	TGTGCCAGCAGTTTTTCTCTTAGGGGCCCCGGGGAGCTGTTTTTT
TRBV29-1	TRBD1	-	TRBJ2-2	CSVRTGLNTGELFF	TGCAGCGTCCGGACAGGCCTGAACACCGGGGAGCTGTTTTTT
TRBV11-2	TRBD2	-	TRBJ2-7	CASSYGLAGSYEQYF	TGTGCCAGCAGCTACGGACTAGCGGGTTCCTACGAGCAGTACTTC
TRBV15	TRBD1	few	TRBJ1-5	CATSRGQGDGQPQHF	TGTGCCACCAGCAGGGGGCAGGGGGACGGGCAGCCCCAGCATTTT
TRBV5-1	TRBD1	few	TRBJ1-2	CASSLAEQGARGYTF	TGCGCCAGCAGCTTGGCCGAACAGGGGGCGCGGGGCTACACCTTC
TRBV5-8	-	-	TRBJ2-3	CASSLGRGGSDTQYF	TGTGCCAGCAGCTTGGGCAGGGGCGGCTCAGATACGCAGTATTTT
TRBV7-9	-	-	TRBJ1-6	CSSSLGSAGKFSLHF	TGTTCCAGCAGCTTAGGGTCCGCAGGGAAGTTCTCCCTCCACTTT
TRBV5-8	TRBD2	once	TRBJ2-7	CASSSGLAGVSYEQYF	TGTGCCAGCAGCTCGGGACTAGCGGGGGTGTCCTACGAGCAGTACTTC
TRBV7-6	-	-	TRBJ2-3	CASSSWESTDTQYF	TGTGCCAGCAGCTCATGGGAGAGCACAGATACGCAGTATTTT
TRBV5-1	-	-	TRBJ1-2	CASADSPNQVGYTF	TGCGCCAGCGCCGACAGCCCGAACCAGGTTGGCTACACCTTC
TRBV4-1	-	-	TRBJ1-2	CASSRSERDGYTF	TGCGCCAGCAGCCGGTCGGAGCGGGATGGCTACACCTTC
TRBV30	-	once	TRBJ1-3	CAWSPLAGGADTIYF	TGTGCCTGGAGTCCTCTAGCTGGAGGGGCAGACACCATATATTTT
TRBV5-1	TRBD2	once	TRBJ2-7	CASSLASGMILSYEQYF	TGCGCCAGCAGCTTGGCTAGCGGGATGATCCTCTCCTACGAGCAGTACTTC
TRBV7-9	TRBD2	-	TRBJ2-5	CASSLVYTAGEETQYF	TGTGCCAGCAGCTTAGTTTATACCGCGGGAGAAGAGACCCAGTACTTC
TRBV19	-	-	TRBJ1-2	CAGRTGGYTF	TGTGCCGGGAGGACGGGAGGCTACACCTTC
TRBV7-9	TRBD1	few	TRBJ1-5	CSSSLATGPGQNNQPQHF	TGTTCCAGCAGCTTAGCGACTGGTCCGGGACAGAACAATCAGCCCCAGCATTTT
TRBV15	TRBD2	-	TRBJ2-5	CATSTGLAGGSKETQYF	TGTGCCACCAGCACAGGACTAGCGGGAGGATCAAAAGAGACCCAGTACTTC
TRBV30	-	-	TRBJ1-2	CAWKQENYGYTF	TGTGCCTGGAAACAGGAGAACTATGGCTACACCTTC
TRBV27	-	-	TRBJ1-2	CASSLRGDYGYTF	TGTGCCAGCAGTTTAAGGGGTGACTATGGCTACACCTTC
TRBV19	-	once	TRBJ2-1	CASAPMSYNEQFF	TGTGCCAGTGCCCCCATGAGCTACAATGAGCAGTTCTTC
TRBV30	TRBD1	few	TRBJ1-2	CAWSVDRVANYGYTF	TGTGCCTGGAGTGTTGACAGGGTGGCTAACTATGGCTACACCTTC
TRBV7-7	TRBD2	-	TRBJ2-1	CASSQTVAGGPNEQFF	TGTGCTAGCAGCCAAACCGTAGCGGGAGGGCCTAATGAGCAGTTCTTC
TRBV9	TRBD1	-	TRBJ1-1	CASSAYGQGMNTEAFF	TGTGCCAGCAGCGCTTACGGACAGGGGATGAACACTGAAGCTTTCTTT
TRBV7-6	-	once	TRBJ1-3	CASGPRTGSGGNTIYF	TGTGCCAGCGGTCCCAGAACAGGGTCGGGAGGAAACACCATATATTTT
TRBV6-5	TRBD1	-	TRBJ2-1	CASSTSLDRGNEQFF	TGTGCCAGCAGTACTTCCCTGGACAGGGGCAATGAGCAGTTCTTC
TRBV10-2	-	-	TRBJ2-7	CASSEREFSDEQYF	TGCGCCAGCAGTGAAAGGGAGTTTAGTGACGAGCAGTACTTC
TRBV5-1	TRBD1	-	TRBJ1-4	CASSYFDRDDGKLFF	TGCGCCAGCAGCTACTTCGACAGGGATGATGGAAAACTGTTTTTT
TRBV9	-	-	TRBJ2-1	CASSERWEYNEQFF	TGTGCCAGCAGCGAAAGGTGGGAGTACAATGAGCAGTTCTTC
TRBV11-3	-	-	TRBJ2-7	CASSLAGGSGYEQYF	TGTGCCAGCAGCTTAGCCGGCGGCTCGGGTTACGAGCAGTACTTC